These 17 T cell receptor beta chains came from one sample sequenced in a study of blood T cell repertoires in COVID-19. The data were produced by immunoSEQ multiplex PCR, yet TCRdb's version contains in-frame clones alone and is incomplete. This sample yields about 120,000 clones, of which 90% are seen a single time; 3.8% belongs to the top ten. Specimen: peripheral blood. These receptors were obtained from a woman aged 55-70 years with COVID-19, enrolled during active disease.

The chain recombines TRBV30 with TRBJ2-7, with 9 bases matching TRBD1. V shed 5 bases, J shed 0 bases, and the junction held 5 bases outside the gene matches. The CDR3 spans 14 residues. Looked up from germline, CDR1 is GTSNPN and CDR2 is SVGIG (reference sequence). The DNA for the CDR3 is TGTGCCTGGGCTACAGGGGGCTTCTCCTACGAGCAGTACTTC. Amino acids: CAWATGGFSYEQYF.

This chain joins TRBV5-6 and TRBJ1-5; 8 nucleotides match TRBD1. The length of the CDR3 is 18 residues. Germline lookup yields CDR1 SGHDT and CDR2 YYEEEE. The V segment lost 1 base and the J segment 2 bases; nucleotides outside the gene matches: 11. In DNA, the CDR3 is TGTGCCAGCAGCTTGCGGGCAGGGGGCGCGGGTGGCAATCAGCCCCAGCATTTT. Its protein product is CASSLRAGGAGGNQPQHF. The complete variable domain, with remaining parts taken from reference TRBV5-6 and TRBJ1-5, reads DAGVTQSPTHLIKTRGQQVTLRCSPKSGHDTVSWYQQALGQGPQFIFQYYEEEERQRGNFPDRFSGHQFPNYSSELNVNALLLGDSALYLCASSLRAGGAGGNQPQHFGDGTRLSIL.

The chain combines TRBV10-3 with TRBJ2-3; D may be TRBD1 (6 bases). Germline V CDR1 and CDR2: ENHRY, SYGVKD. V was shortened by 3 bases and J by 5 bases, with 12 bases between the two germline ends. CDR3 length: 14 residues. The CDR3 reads CAISETRGGDTQYF. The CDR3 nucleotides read TGTGCCATCAGTGAAACTAGAGGGGGAGATACGCAGTATTTT.

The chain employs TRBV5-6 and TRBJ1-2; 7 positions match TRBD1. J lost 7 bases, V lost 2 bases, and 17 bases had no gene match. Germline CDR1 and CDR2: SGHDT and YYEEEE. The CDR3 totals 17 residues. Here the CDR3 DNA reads TGTGCCAGCAGCTTCGGGGCTGAGAGGGTAGGGGGCGCTGGCTACACCTTC. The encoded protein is CASSFGAERVGGAGYTF.

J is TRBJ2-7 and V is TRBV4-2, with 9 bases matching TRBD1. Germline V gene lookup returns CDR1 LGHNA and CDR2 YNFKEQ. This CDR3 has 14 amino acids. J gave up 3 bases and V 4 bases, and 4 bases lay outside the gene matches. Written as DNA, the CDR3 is TGTGCCAGCAGCCCCGGACAGGGGAACTACGAGCAGTACTTC. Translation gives CASSPGQGNYEQYF.

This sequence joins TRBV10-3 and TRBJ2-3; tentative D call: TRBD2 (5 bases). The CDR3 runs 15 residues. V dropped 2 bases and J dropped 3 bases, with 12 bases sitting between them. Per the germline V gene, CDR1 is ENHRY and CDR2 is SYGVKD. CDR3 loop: CAISEPGERTDTQYF. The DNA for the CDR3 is TGTGCCATCAGTGAGCCCGGGGAGAGGACAGATACGCAGTATTTT.

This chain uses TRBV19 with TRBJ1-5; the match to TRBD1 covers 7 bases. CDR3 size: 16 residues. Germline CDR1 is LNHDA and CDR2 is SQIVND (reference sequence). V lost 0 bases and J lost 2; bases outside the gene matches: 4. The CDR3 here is CASSIDSQGGNQPQHF. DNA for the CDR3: TGTGCCAGTAGTATAGATAGCCAGGGGGGCAATCAGCCCCAGCATTTT.

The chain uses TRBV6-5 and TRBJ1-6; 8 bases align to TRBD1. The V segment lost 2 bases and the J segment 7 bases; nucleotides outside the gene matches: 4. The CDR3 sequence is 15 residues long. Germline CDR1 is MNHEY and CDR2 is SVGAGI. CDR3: CASSYRQGKNSPLHF. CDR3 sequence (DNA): TGTGCCAGCAGTTACCGACAGGGGAAAAATTCACCCCTCCACTTT.

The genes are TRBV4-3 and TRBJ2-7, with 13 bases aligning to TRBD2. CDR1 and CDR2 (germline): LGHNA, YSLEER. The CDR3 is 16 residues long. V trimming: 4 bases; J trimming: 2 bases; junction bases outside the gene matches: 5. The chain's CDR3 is CASSPGLAGAPYEQYF. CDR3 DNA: TGCGCCAGCAGCCCCGGACTAGCGGGGGCCCCCTACGAGCAGTACTTC.

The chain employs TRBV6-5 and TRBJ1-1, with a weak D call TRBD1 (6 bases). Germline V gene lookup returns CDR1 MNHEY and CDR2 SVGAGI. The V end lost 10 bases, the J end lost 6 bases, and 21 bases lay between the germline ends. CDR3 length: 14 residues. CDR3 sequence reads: CATRLSLTGSEAFF. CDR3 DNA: TGTGCCACCCGTTTGTCGTTAACAGGGTCTGAAGCTTTCTTT.

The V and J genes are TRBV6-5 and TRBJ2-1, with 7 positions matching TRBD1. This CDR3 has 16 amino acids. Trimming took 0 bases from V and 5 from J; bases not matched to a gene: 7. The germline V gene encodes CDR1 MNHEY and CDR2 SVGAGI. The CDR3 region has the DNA TGTGCCAGCAGTTACTCGGGCAGGGGGATGAACAATGAGCAGTTCTTC. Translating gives CASSYSGRGMNNEQFF.

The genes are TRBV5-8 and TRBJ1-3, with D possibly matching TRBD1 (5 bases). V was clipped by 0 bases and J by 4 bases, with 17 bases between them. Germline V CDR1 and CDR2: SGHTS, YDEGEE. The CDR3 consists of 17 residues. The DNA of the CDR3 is TGTGCCAGCAGCTTGGAGATGACTGCAGGGTACGGAAACACCATATATTTT. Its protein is CASSLEMTAGYGNTIYF. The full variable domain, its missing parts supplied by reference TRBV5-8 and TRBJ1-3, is EAGVTQSPTHLIKTRGQQATLRCSPISGHTSVYWYQQALGLGLQFLLWYDEGEERNRGNFPPRFSGRQFPNYSSELNVNALELEDSALYLCASSLEMTAGYGNTIYFGEGSWLTVV.

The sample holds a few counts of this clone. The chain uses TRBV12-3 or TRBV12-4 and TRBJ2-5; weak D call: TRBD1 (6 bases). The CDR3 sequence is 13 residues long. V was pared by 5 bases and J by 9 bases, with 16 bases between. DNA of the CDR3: TGTGCCAGCAGTCCCGGGACCGCAGGGGCCCAGTACTTC. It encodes CASSPGTAGAQYF.

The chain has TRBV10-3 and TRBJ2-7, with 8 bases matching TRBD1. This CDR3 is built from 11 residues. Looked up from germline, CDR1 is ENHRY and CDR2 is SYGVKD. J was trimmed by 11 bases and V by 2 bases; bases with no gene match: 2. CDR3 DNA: TGTGCCATCAGTGAGGCGGACAGGGAGTACTTC. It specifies CAISEADREYF.

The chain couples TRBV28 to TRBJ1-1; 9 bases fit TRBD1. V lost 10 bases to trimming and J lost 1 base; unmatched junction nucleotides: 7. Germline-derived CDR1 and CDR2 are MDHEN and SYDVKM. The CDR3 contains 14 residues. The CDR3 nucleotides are TGTGCCACCCTTACACAGGGGGCGAACACTGAAGCTTTCTTT. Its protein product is CATLTQGANTEAFF.

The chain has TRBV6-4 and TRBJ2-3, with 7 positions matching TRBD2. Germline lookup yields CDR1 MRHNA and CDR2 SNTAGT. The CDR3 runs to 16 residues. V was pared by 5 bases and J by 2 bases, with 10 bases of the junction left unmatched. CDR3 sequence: CASSQVAGGDTDTQYF. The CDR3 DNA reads TGTGCCAGCAGTCAAGTAGCGGGTGGCGACACAGATACGCAGTATTTT.

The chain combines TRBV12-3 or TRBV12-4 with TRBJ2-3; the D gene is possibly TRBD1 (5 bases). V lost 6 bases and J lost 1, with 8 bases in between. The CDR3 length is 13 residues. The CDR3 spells CASSKQGTDTQYF. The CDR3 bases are TGTGCCAGCAGCAAACAGGGCACAGATACGCAGTATTTT.